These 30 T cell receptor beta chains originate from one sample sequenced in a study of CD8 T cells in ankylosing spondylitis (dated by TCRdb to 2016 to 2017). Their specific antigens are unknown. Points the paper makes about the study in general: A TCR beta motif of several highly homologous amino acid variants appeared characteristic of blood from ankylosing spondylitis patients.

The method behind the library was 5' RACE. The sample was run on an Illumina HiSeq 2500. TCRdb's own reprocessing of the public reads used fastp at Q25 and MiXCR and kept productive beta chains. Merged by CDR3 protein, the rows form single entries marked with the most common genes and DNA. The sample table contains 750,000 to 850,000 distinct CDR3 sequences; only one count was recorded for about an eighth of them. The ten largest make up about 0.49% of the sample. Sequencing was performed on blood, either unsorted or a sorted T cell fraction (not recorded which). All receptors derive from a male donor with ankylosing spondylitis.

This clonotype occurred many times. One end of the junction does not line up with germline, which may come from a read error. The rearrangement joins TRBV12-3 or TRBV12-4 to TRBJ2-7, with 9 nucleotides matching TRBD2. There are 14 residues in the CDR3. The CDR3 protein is CASRLAGDSYEQYF. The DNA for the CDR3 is TGTGCCAGCAGGTTAGCGGGGGACTCCTACGAGCAGTACTTC.

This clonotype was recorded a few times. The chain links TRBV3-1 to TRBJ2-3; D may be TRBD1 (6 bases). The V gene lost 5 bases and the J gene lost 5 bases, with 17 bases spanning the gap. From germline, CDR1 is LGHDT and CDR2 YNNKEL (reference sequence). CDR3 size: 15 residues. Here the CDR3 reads CASSKHGGAIDTQYF. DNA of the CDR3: TGTGCCAGCAGCAAGCATGGGGGCGCGATAGATACGCAGTATTTT.

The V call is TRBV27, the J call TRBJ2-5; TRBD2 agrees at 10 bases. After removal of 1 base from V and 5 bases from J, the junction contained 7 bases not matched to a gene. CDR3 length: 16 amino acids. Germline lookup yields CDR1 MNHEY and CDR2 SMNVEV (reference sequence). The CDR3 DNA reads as TGTGCCAGCAGTTTATTACCTAGCGGGAGTCGGGAGACCCAGTACTTC. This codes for CASSLLPSGSRETQYF.

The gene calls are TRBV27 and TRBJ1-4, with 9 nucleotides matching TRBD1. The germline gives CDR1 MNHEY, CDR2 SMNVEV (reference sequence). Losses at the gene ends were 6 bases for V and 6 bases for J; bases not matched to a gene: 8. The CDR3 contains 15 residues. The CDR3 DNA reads TGTGCCAGCAGAAACAGGACAGGGGTGGATGAAAAACTGTTTTTT. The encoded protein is CASRNRTGVDEKLFF.

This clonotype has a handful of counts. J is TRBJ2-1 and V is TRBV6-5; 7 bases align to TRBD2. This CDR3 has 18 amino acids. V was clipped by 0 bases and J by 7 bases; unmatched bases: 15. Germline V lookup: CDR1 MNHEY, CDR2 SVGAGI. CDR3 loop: CASSYSELKAGVWNEQFF. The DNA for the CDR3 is TGTGCCAGCAGTTACTCGGAGCTAAAGGCGGGAGTATGGAATGAGCAGTTCTTC.

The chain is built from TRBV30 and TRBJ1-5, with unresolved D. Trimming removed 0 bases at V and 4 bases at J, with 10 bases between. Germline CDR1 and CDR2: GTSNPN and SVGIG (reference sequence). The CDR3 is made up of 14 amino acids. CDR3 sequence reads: CAWSVRPGNQPQHF. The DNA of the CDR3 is TGTGCCTGGAGTGTACGGCCGGGAAATCAGCCCCAGCATTTT.

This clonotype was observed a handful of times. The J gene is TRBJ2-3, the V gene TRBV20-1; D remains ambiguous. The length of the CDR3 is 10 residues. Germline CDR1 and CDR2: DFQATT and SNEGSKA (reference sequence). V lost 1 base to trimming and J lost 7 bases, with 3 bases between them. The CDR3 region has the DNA TGCAGTGCTAGAGGTTATACGCAGTATTTT. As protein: CSARGYTQYF.

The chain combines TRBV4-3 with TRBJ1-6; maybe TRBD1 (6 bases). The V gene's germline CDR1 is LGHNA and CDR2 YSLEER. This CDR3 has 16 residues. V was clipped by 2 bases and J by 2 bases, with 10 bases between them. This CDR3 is CASSQTTGTYNSPLHF. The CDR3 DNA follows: TGCGCCAGCAGCCAAACTACAGGGACCTATAATTCACCCCTCCACTTT.

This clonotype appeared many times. Here the CDR3 reads CASREPRERGTDTQYF. The CDR3 DNA sequence: TGCGCCAGCAGAGAACCGCGGGAGAGGGGGACAGATACGCAGTATTTT. The chain uses TRBV5-1 and TRBJ2-3; D is possibly TRBD2 (7 bases). The ends were cut back, 5 bases at V and 3 bases at J, with 19 bases in the middle. From germline, CDR1 is SGHRS and CDR2 YFSETQ. This CDR3 is 16 amino acids long.

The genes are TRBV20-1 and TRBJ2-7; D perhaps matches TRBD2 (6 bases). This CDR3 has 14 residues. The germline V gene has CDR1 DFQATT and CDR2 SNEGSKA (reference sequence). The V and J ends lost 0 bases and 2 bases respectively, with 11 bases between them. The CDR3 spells CSARDPGGPYEQYF. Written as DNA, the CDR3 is TGCAGTGCTAGAGACCCCGGGGGTCCCTACGAGCAGTACTTC.

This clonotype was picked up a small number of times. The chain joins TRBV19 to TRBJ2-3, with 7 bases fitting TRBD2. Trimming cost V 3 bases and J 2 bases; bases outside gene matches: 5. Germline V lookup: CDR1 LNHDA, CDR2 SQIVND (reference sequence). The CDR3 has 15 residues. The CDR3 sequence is CASSIRSGTTDTQYF. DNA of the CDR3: TGTGCCAGTAGTATCAGGAGCGGGACCACAGATACGCAGTATTTT.

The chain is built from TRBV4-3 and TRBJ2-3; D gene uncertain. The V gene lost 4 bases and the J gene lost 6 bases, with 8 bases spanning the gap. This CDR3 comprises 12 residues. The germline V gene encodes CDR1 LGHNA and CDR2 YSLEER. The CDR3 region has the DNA TGCGCCAGCAGCCTTCGTTTCGATACGCAGTATTTT. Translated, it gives CASSLRFDTQYF.

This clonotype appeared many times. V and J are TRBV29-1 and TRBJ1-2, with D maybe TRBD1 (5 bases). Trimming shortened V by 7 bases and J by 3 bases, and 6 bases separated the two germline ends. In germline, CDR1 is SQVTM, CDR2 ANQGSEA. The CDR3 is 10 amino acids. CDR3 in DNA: TGCAGCGGGGGGGACTATGGCTACACCTTC. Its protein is CSGGDYGYTF. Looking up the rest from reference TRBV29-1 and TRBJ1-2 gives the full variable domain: SAVISQKPSRDICQRGTSLTIQCQVDSQVTMMFWYRQQPGQSLTLIATANQGSEATYESGFVIDKFPISRPNLTFSTLTVSNMSPEDSSIYLCSGGDYGYTFGSGTRLTVV.

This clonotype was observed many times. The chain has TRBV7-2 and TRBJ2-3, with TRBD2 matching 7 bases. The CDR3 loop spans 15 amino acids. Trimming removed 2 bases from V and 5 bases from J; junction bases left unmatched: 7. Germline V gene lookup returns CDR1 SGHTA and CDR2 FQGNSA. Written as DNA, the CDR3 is TGTGCCAGCAGCTTAATGCGACTAGCTTTAGATACGCAGTATTTT. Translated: CASSLMRLALDTQYF.

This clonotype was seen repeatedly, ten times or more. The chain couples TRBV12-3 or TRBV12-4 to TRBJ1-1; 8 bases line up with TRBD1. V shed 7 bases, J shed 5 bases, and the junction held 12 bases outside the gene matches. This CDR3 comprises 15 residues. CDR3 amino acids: CASNPPGGLDTEAFF. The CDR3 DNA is TGTGCCAGCAATCCGCCAGGGGGCTTGGATACTGAAGCTTTCTTT.

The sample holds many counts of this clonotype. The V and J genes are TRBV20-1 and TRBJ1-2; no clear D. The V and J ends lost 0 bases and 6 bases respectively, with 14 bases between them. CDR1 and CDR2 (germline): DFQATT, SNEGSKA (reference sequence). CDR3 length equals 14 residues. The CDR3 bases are TGCAGTGCTAGAGATGGGAAGGGTAGGAATGGCTACACCTTC. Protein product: CSARDGKGRNGYTF.

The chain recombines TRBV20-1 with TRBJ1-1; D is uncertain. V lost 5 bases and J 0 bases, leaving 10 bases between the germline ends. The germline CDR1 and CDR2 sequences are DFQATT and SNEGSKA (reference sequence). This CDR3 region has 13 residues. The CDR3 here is CSAHDGLNTEAFF. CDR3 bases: TGCAGTGCTCACGACGGGCTGAACACTGAAGCTTTCTTT.

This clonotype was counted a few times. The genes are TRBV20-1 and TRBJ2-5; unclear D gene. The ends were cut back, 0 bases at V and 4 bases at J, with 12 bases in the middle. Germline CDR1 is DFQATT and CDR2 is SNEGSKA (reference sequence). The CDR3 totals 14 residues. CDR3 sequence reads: CSARDPRVGETQYF. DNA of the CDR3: TGCAGTGCTAGAGACCCACGGGTGGGAGAGACCCAGTACTTC.

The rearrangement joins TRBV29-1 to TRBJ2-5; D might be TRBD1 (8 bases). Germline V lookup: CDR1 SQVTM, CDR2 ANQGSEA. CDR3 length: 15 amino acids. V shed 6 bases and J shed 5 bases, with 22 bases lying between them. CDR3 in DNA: TGCAGCGTCGCCGCCTGGGACAGGCGGGGGGAGACCCAGTACTTC. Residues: CSVAAWDRRGETQYF.

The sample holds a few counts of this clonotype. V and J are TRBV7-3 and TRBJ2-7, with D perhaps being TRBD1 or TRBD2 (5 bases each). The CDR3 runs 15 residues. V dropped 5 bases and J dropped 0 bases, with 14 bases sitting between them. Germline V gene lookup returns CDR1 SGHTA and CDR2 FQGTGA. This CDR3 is CASSVSGASSYEQYF. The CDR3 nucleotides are TGTGCCAGCAGCGTCTCCGGGGCTAGCTCCTACGAGCAGTACTTC.

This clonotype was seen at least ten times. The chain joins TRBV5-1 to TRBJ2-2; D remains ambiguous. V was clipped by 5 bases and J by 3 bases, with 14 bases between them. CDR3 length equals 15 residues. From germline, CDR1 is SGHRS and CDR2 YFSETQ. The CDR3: CASRGSGWDTGELFF. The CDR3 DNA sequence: TGCGCCAGCAGAGGGTCAGGATGGGACACCGGGGAGCTGTTTTTT.

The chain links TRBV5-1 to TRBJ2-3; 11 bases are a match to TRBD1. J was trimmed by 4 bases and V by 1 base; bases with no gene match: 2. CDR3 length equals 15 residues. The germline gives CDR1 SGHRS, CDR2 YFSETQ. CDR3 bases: TGCGCCAGCAGCTTGCAGGGACAGGGGGCAGATACGCAGTATTTT. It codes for CASSLQGQGADTQYF.

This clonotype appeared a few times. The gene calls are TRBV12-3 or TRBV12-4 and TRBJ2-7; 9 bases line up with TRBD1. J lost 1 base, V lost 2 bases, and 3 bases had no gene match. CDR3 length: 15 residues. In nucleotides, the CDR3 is TGTGCCAGCAGTTTAACAGGGGGCGCGTCCTACGAGCAGTACTTC. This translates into CASSLTGGASYEQYF.

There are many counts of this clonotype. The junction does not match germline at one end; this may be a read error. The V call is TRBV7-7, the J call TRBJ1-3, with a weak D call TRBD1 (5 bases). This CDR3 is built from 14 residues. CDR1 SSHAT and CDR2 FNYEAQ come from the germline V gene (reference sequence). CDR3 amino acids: CASSLGGAGNTIYF. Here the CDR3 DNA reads TGTGCTAGCAGCTTAGGAGGGGCTGGAAACACCATATATTTT. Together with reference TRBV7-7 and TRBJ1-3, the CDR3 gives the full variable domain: GAGVSQSPRYKVTKRGQDVTLRCDPISSHATLYWYQQALGQGPEFLTYFNYEAQPDKSGLPSDRFSAERPEGSISTLTIQRTEQRDSAMYRCASSLGGAGNTIYFGEGSWLTVV.

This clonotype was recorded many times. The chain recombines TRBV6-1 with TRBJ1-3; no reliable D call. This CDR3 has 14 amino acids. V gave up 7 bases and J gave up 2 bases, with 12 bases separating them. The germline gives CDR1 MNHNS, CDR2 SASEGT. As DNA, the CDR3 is TGTGCCAGCACCGAGGGTACCCCTGGAAACACCATATATTTT. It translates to CASTEGTPGNTIYF.

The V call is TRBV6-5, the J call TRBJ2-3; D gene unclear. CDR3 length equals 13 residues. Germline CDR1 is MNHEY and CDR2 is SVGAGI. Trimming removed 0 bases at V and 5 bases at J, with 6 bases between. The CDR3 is CASSYSIGDTQYF. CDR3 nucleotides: TGTGCCAGCAGTTACTCGATCGGAGATACGCAGTATTTT.

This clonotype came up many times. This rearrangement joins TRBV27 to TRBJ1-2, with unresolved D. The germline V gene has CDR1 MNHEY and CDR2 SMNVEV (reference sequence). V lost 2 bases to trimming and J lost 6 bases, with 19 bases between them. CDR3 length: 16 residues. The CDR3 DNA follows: TGTGCCAGCAGTTTAAACGGCGGGTTTGGAATAGATGGCTACACCTTC. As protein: CASSLNGGFGIDGYTF.

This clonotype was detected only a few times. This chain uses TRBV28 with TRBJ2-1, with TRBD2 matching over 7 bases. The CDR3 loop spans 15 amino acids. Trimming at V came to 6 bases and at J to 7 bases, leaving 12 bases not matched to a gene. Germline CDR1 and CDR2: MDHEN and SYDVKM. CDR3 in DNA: TGTGCCAGCAGGCTACGGACTAGAGGGCGGAATGAGCAGTTCTTC. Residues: CASRLRTRGRNEQFF.

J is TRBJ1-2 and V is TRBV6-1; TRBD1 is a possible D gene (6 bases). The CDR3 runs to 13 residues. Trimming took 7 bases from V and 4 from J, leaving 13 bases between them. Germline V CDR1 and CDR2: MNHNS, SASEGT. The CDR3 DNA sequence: TGTGCCAGCACAAAAGGAGGGGGCTATGGCTACACCTTC. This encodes CASTKGGGYGYTF.

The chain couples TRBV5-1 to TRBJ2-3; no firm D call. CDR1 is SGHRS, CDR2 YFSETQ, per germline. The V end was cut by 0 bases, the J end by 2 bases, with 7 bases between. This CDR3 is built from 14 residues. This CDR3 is CASSLGAITDTQYF. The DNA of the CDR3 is TGCGCCAGCAGCTTGGGGGCCATCACAGATACGCAGTATTTT.